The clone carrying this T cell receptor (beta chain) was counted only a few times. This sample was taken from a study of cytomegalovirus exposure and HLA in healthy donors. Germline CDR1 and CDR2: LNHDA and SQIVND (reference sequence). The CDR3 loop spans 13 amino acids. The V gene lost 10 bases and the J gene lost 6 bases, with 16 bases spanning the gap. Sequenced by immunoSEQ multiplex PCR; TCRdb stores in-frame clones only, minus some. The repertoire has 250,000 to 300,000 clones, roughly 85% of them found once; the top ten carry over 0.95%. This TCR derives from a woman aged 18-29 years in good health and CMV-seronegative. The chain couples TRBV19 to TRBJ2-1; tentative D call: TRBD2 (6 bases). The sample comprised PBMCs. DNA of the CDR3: TGTGCCACGCGCGGGGAGGAGGGCAATGAGCAGTTCTTC. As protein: CATRGEEGNEQFF.